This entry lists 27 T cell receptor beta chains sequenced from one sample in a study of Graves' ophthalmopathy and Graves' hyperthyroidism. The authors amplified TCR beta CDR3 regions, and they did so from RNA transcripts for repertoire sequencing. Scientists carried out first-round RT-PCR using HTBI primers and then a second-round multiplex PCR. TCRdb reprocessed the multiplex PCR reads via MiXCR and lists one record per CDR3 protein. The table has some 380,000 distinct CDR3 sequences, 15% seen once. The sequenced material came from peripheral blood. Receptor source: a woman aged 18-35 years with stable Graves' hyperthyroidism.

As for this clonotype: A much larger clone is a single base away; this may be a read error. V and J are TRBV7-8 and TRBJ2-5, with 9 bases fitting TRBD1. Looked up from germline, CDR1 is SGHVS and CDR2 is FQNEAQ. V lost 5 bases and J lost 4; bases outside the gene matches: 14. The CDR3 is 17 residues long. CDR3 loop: CASSLHYPGQGRETQYF. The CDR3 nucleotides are TGTGCCAGCAGCCTGCATTACCCGGGACAGGGACGAGAGACCCAGTACTTC.

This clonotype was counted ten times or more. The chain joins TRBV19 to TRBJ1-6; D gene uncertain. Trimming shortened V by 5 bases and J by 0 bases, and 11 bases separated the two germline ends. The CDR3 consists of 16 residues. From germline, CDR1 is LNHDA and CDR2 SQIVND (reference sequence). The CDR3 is CASSLHADSYNSPLHF. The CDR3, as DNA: TGTGCCAGTAGTCTCCATGCGGACTCCTATAATTCACCCCTCCACTTT.

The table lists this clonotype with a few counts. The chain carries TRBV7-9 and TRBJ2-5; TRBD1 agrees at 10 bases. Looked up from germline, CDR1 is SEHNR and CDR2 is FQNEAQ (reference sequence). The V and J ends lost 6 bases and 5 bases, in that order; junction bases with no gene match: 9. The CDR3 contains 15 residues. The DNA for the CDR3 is TGTGCCAGCAGTTCCGGGACAGGGGTCTTGGAGACCCAGTACTTC. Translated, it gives CASSSGTGVLETQYF. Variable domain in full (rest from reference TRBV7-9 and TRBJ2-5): DTGVSQNPRHKITKRGQNVTFRCDPISEHNRLYWYRQTLGQGPEFLTYFQNEAQLEKSRLLSDRFSAERPKGSFSTLEIQRTEQGDSAMYLCASSSGTGVLETQYFGPGTRLLVL.

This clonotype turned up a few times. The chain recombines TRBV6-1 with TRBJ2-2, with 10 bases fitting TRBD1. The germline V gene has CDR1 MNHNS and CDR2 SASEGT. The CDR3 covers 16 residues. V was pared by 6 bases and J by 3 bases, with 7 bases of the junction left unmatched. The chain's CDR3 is CASRPWTGGDTGELFF. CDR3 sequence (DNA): TGTGCCAGCAGACCATGGACAGGGGGGGACACCGGGGAGCTGTTTTTT.

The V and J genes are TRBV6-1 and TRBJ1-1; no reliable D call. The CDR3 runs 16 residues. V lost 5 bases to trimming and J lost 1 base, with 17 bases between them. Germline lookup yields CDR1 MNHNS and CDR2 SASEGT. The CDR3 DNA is TGTGCCAGCAGTCCCCCTGGACGGGCGAGGAACACTGAAGCTTTCTTT. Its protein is CASSPPGRARNTEAFF.

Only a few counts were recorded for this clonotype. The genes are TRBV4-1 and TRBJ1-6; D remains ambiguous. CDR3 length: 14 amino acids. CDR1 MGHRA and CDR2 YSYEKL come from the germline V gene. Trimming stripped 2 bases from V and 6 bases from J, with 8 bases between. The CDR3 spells CASSQSPPNSPLHF. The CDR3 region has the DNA TGCGCCAGCAGCCAATCCCCCCCTAATTCACCCCTCCACTTT.

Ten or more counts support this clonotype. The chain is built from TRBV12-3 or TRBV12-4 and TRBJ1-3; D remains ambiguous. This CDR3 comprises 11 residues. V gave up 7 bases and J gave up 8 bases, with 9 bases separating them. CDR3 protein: CASNRGYTIYF. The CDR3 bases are TGTGCCAGCAACCGGGGTTACACCATATATTTT.

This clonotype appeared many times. CDR3 sequence reads: CASSQTTGVLAEAFF. CDR3 nucleotide sequence: TGTGCCAGCAGCCAAACGACAGGGGTCTTGGCTGAAGCTTTCTTT. The gene calls are TRBV5-6 and TRBJ1-1; 8 positions agree with TRBD1. V gave up 4 bases and J gave up 6 bases; unmatched junction bases: 11. CDR3 length: 15 residues. The V gene's germline CDR1 is SGHDT and CDR2 YYEEEE.

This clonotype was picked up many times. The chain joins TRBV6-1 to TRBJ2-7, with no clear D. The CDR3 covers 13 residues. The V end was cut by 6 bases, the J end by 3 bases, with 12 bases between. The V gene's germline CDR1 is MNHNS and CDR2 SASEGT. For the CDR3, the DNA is TGTGCCAGCAGAGACCCACCAGACTACGAGCAGTACTTC. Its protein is CASRDPPDYEQYF.

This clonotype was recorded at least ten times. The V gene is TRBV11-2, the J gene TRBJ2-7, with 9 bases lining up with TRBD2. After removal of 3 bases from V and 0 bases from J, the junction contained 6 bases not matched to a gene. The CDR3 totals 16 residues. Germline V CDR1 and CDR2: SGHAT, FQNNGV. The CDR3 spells CASSFSLAGASYEQYF. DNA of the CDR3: TGTGCCAGCAGCTTTTCCTTAGCGGGGGCCTCCTACGAGCAGTACTTC.

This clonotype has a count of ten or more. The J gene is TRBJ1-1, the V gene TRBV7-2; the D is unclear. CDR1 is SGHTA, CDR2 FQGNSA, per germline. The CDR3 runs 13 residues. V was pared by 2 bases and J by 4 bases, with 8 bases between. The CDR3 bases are TGTGCCAGCAGCTTAAGGCAGATCACTGAAGCTTTCTTT. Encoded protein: CASSLRQITEAFF.

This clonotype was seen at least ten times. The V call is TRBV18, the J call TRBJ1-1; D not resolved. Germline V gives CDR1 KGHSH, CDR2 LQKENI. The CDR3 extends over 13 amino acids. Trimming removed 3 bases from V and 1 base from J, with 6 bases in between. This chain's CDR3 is CASSPDQNTEAFF. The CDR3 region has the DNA TGTGCCAGCTCACCGGATCAGAACACTGAAGCTTTCTTT.

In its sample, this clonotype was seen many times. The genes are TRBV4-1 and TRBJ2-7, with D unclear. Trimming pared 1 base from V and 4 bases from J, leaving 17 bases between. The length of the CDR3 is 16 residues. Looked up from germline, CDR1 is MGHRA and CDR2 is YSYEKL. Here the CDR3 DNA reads TGCGCCAGCAGCCAAGGGCGGCCGGCTCCTATTTACGAGCAGTACTTC. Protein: CASSQGRPAPIYEQYF.

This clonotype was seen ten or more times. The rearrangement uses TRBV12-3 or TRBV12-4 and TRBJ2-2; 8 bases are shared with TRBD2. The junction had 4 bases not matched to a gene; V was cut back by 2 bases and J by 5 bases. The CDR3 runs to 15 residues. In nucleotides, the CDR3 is TGTGCCAGCAGTTTACGCGGGGGGTCAACCGGGGAGCTGTTTTTT. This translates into CASSLRGGSTGELFF.

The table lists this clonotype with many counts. CDR3 DNA: TGTGCCACCAGCAGAGGAACGGGACAGGGAGTCCGAACTGAAGCTTTCTTT. It encodes CATSRGTGQGVRTEAFF. J is TRBJ1-1 and V is TRBV15, with 9 positions matching TRBD1. This CDR3 comprises 17 residues. Germline V CDR1 and CDR2: LNHNV, YYDKDF (reference sequence). V was pared by 1 base and J by 5 bases, with 11 bases of the junction left unmatched.

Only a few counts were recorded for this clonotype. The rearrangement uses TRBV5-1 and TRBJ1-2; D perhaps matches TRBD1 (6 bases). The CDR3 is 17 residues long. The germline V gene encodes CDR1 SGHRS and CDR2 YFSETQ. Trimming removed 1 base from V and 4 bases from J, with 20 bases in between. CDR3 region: CASSLRQGRSSVYGYTF. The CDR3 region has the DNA TGCGCCAGCAGCTTGCGTCAGGGGAGGTCGTCGGTCTATGGCTACACCTTC. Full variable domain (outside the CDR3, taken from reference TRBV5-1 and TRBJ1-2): KAGVTQTPRYLIKTRGQQVTLSCSPISGHRSVSWYQQTPGQGLQFLFEYFSETQRNKGNFPGRFSGRQFSNSRSEMNVSTLELGDSALYLCASSLRQGRSSVYGYTFGSGTRLTVV.

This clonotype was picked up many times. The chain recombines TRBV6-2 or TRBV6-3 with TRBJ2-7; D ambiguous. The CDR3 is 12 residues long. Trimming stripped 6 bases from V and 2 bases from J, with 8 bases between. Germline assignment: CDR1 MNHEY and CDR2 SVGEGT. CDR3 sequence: CASRTGTYEQYF. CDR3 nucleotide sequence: TGTGCCAGCAGAACGGGTACCTACGAGCAGTACTTC.

The CDR3 DNA sequence: TGTGCCAGCAGCTTATCCGGGACAGGGGACTATGGCTACACCTTC. It yields the protein CASSLSGTGDYGYTF. The chain has TRBV7-9 and TRBJ1-2; TRBD1 aligns across 10 bases. The CDR3 is 15 residues long. Per the germline V gene, CDR1 is SEHNR and CDR2 is FQNEAQ (reference sequence). Trimming took 2 bases from V and 3 from J; bases not matched to a gene: 3.

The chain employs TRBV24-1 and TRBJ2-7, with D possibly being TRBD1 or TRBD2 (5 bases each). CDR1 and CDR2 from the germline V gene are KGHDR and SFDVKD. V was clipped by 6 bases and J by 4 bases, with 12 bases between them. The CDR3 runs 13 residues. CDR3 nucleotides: TGTGCCACCAGTCCCAGGGACGGATACGAGCAGTACTTC. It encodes CATSPRDGYEQYF.

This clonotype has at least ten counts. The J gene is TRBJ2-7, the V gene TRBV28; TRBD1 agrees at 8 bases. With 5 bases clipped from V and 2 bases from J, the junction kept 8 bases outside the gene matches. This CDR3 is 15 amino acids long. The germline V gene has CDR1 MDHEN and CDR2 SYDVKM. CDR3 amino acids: CASSRGQGPPYEQYF. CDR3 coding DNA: TGTGCCAGCAGTCGCGGACAGGGACCCCCCTACGAGCAGTACTTC.

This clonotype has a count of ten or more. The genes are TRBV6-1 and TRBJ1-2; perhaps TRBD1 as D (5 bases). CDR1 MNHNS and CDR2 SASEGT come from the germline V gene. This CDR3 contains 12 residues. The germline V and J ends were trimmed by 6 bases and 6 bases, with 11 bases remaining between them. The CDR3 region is CASSPGTNGYTF. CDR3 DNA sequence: TGTGCCAGCAGCCCAGGGACGAATGGCTACACCTTC.

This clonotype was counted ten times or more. Written as DNA, the CDR3 is TGTGCCAGCAGCCCCCCGACAGGGGGAGTGAACACTGAAGCTTTCTTT. Translated, it gives CASSPPTGGVNTEAFF. The chain joins TRBV11-2 to TRBJ1-1; 9 positions agree with TRBD1. The CDR3 spans 16 residues. After removal of 5 bases from V and 0 bases from J, the junction contained 7 bases not matched to a gene. Germline-derived CDR1 and CDR2 are SGHAT and FQNNGV.

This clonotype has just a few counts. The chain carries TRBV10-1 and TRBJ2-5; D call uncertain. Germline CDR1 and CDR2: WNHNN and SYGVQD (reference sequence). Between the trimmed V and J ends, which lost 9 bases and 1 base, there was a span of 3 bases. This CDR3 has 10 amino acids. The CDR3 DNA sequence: TGCGCCAGACTCCAAGAGACCCAGTACTTC. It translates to CARLQETQYF.

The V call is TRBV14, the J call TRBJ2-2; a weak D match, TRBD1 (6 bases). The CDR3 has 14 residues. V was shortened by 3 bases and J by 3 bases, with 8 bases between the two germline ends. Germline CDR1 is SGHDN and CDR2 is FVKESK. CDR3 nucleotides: TGTGCCAGCAGCCACTACAGGGACACCGGGGAGCTGTTTTTT. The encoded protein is CASSHYRDTGELFF.

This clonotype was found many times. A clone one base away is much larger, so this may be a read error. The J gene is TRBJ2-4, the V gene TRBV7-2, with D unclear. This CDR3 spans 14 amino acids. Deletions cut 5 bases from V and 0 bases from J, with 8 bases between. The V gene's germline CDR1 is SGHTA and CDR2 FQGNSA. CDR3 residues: CASSPGLAKNIQYF. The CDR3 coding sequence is TGTGCCAGCAGCCCCGGGCTAGCCAAAAACATTCAGTACTTC.

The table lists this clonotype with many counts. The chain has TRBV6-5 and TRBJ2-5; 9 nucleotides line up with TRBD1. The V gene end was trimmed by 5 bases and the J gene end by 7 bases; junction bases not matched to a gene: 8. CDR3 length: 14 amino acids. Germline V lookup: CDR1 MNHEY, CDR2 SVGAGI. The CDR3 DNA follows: TGTGCCAGCAGTCTACCCTCGACAGGGGGGACCCAGTACTTC. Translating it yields CASSLPSTGGTQYF.

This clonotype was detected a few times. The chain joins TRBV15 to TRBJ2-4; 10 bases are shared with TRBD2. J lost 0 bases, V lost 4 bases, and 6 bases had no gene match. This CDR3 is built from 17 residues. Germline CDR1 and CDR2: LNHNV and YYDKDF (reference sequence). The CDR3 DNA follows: TGTGCCACCAGCACTATAGCGGGGGGTGCAGCCAAAAACATTCAGTACTTC. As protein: CATSTIAGGAAKNIQYF.